A single sample is the source of the 28 T cell receptor beta chains below, sequenced in a study of OX40 agonist ivuxolimab in advanced cancers. Assay: immunoSEQ multiplex PCR; the TCRdb copy retains only in-frame clones and omits some. The repertoire has 55,000 to 70,000 clones, over 70% of them found once; the top ten carry about 1.2%. The material was CD4+ or CD8+ T cells sorted from blood, obtained in a trial of the OX40 agonist ivuxolimab. Receptors were obtained from an adult with an advanced solid tumor such as melanoma, head and neck, liver or kidney cancer.

The chain recombines TRBV20-1 with TRBJ1-4; D not resolved. This CDR3 region has 11 residues. The germline V and J ends were trimmed by 3 bases and 12 bases, with 11 bases remaining between them. Germline CDR1 DFQATT, CDR2 SNEGSKA (reference sequence). CDR3: CSASVSLELFF. The CDR3 DNA sequence: TGCAGTGCTAGCGTTTCTCTGGAACTGTTTTTT.

This rearrangement joins TRBV5-4 to TRBJ1-4; possibly TRBD1 for D (5 bases). Trimming took 4 bases from V and 1 from J, leaving 11 bases between them. The CDR3 covers 15 residues. Germline V gene sequence: CDR1 SGHNT, CDR2 YYREEE (reference sequence). The CDR3 is CASSQQGGTNEKLFF. The CDR3 bases are TGTGCCAGCAGCCAGCAGGGAGGAACTAATGAAAAACTGTTTTTT.

The chain combines TRBV2 with TRBJ2-5; 12 nucleotides match TRBD2. This CDR3 spans 15 amino acids. The junction had 0 bases not matched to a gene; V was cut back by 4 bases and J by 0 bases. From germline, CDR1 is SNHLY and CDR2 FYNNEI. CDR3 residues: CASSGTSGDQETQYF. The CDR3, as DNA: TGTGCCAGCAGTGGGACTAGCGGGGACCAAGAGACCCAGTACTTC.

This clone came up once. V gene TRBV30 combines with J gene TRBJ1-4; possible D gene TRBD1, 5 bases. Germline-derived CDR1 and CDR2 are GTSNPN and SVGIG (reference sequence). The CDR3 runs 18 residues. The V and J ends lost 2 bases and 0 bases respectively, with 19 bases between them. The DNA for the CDR3 is TGTGCCTGGAGTACCGAGACAGATTCGAATGCAACTAATGAAAAACTGTTTTTT. This codes for CAWSTETDSNATNEKLFF.

The genes are TRBV2 and TRBJ2-5; D gene ambiguous. CDR1 SNHLY and CDR2 FYNNEI come from the germline V gene. The ends were cut back, 2 bases at V and 3 bases at J, with 10 bases in the middle. This CDR3 has 14 amino acids. The DNA of the CDR3 is TGTGCCAGCAGTGAATCAGGTTTAGAAGAGACCCAGTACTTC. It codes for CASSESGLEETQYF.

The V and J genes are TRBV7-2 and TRBJ1-1; no firm D call. The CDR3 covers 13 residues. The V end lost 4 bases, the J end lost 2 bases, and 8 bases lay between the germline ends. Per the germline V gene, CDR1 is SGHTA and CDR2 is FQGNSA. The CDR3 loop reads CASSSRQNTEAFF. Written as DNA, the CDR3 is TGTGCCAGCAGCTCCCGACAAAACACTGAAGCTTTCTTT.

The chain carries TRBV4-1 and TRBJ2-7; D remains unclear. The CDR3 runs to 12 residues. In germline, CDR1 is MGHRA, CDR2 YSYEKL. Between the trimmed V and J ends, which lost 3 bases and 2 bases, there was a span of 5 bases. The CDR3 DNA follows: TGCGCCAGCAGCCATGGACCCTACGAGCAGTACTTC. It specifies CASSHGPYEQYF.

V and J are TRBV11-2 and TRBJ1-6; D uncertain. Germline CDR1 and CDR2: SGHAT and FQNNGV. The CDR3 has 13 amino acids. Deletions cut 0 bases from V and 9 bases from J, with 6 bases between. The CDR3 bases are TGTGCCAGCAGCTTAGATCTGGTTTCACCCCTCCACTTT. This sequence encodes CASSLDLVSPLHF.

This clone has only a few counts. The chain joins TRBV7-9 to TRBJ2-7; no clear D gene. The ends were cut back, 2 bases at V and 0 bases at J, with 8 bases in the middle. CDR3 length: 14 residues. CDR1 and CDR2 from the germline V gene are SEHNR and FQNEAQ (reference sequence). CDR3 sequence (DNA): TGTGCCAGCAGCTTAAAGGAGAGCTCCTACGAGCAGTACTTC. Encoded protein: CASSLKESSYEQYF. Full variable domain (outside the CDR3, taken from reference TRBV7-9 and TRBJ2-7): DTGVSQNPRHKITKRGQNVTFRCDPISEHNRLYWYRQTLGQGPEFLTYFQNEAQLEKSRLLSDRFSAERPKGSFSTLEIQRTEQGDSAMYLCASSLKESSYEQYFGPGTRLTVT.

The chain combines TRBV10-3 with TRBJ2-7, with 8 bases fitting TRBD2. Germline CDR1 ENHRY, CDR2 SYGVKD. The CDR3 spans 12 residues. Here the CDR3 reads CATSGGGSEQYF. The CDR3 bases are TGTGCAACCAGCGGGGGCGGCTCCGAGCAGTACTTC.

The chain has TRBV27 and TRBJ1-2; perhaps TRBD1 as D (5 bases). The CDR3 contains 13 residues. Trimming took off 3 bases at V and 7 bases at J, with 12 bases between the two ends. CDR1 is MNHEY and CDR2 is SMNVEV in the germline V gene (reference sequence). CDR3 sequence reads: CASSFDGDRGYTF. The CDR3 DNA is TGTGCCAGCAGTTTCGACGGGGACCGTGGCTACACCTTC.

The V call is TRBV7-6, the J call TRBJ1-1, with D possibly matching TRBD1 (6 bases). The CDR3 sequence is 17 residues long. Germline CDR1 is SGHVS and CDR2 is FNYEAQ. V was trimmed by 4 bases and J by 0 bases, leaving 18 bases between them. The CDR3 protein is CASSSRQVTFMNTEAFF. CDR3 in DNA: TGTGCCAGCAGCTCCCGACAGGTTACCTTCATGAACACTGAAGCTTTCTTT.

The gene calls are TRBV6-1 and TRBJ2-5; 10 bases agree with TRBD2. Germline V gives CDR1 MNHNS, CDR2 SASEGT. The CDR3 covers 15 residues. V gave up 3 bases and J gave up 5 bases; unmatched junction bases: 6. The CDR3 DNA reads TGTGCCAGCAGTGACCTAGCGGGGGCCCCCGAGACCCAGTACTTC. This translates into CASSDLAGAPETQYF.

V usage is TRBV2 and J usage is TRBJ2-3, with 8 positions matching TRBD2. The ends lost 2 bases at V and 8 bases at J; junction bases unmatched: 9. This CDR3 contains 15 residues. From germline, CDR1 is SNHLY and CDR2 FYNNEI. Here the CDR3 DNA reads TGTGCCAGCAGTGAACAAACTAGCGGAGTTGGTACGCAGTATTTT. It translates to CASSEQTSGVGTQYF.

The chain uses TRBV19 and TRBJ1-2; D gene unclear. Trimming took off 6 bases at V and 3 bases at J, with 14 bases between the two ends. Germline V CDR1 and CDR2: LNHDA, SQIVND (reference sequence). This CDR3 comprises 14 residues. CDR3 region: CASRTSGTYYGYTF. The CDR3 DNA is TGTGCCAGTAGAACATCGGGCACCTACTATGGCTACACCTTC. Drawing the rest from reference TRBV19 and TRBJ1-2, the complete variable domain is DGGITQSPKYLFRKEGQNVTLSCEQNLNHDAMYWYRQDPGQGLRLIYYSQIVNDFQKGDIAEGYSVSREKKESFPLTVTSAQKNPTAFYLCASRTSGTYYGYTFGSGTRLTVV.

The V call is TRBV6-6, the J call TRBJ2-3; no definite D call. The CDR3 covers 16 residues. CDR1 and CDR2 (germline): MNHNY, SVGAGI (reference sequence). Trimming stripped 7 bases from V and 0 bases from J, with 17 bases between. CDR3: CASMTPNGQSTDTQYF. The CDR3 nucleotides are TGTGCCAGCATGACACCGAATGGGCAGAGCACAGATACGCAGTATTTT.

In this sample, this clone turned up once. This sequence joins TRBV10-1 and TRBJ2-6, with D possibly TRBD1 on 5 matching bases. Per germline, CDR1 WNHNN and CDR2 SYGVQD (reference sequence). This CDR3 spans 13 amino acids. The CDR3 DNA reads as TGCTATAACAGGAGCTCTGGGGCCAACGTCCTGACTTTC. Amino acid sequence: CYNRSSGANVLTF.

This clone was seen only once. CDR3 bases: TGTGCCAGCTCACCACCGACAGGGAGAGGCGAGACCCAGTACTTC. Translating gives CASSPPTGRGETQYF. This rearrangement joins TRBV18 to TRBJ2-5, with 7 bases aligning to TRBD1. V dropped 0 bases and J dropped 5; count of bases not matched to a gene: 6. The germline V gene encodes CDR1 KGHSH and CDR2 LQKENI. The CDR3 covers 15 residues.

V and J are TRBV7-9 and TRBJ2-1, with D uncertain. CDR1 is SEHNR and CDR2 is FQNEAQ in the germline V gene (reference sequence). V was shortened by 6 bases and J by 6 bases, with 9 bases between the two germline ends. The CDR3 has 12 residues. This CDR3 reads CASSPPANEQFF. CDR3 sequence (DNA): TGTGCCAGCAGTCCCCCGGCCAATGAGCAGTTCTTC.

Here the CDR3 reads CASSEALGAWLEPQHF. The DNA of the CDR3 is TGTGCCAGCAGTGAAGCATTGGGGGCCTGGCTTGAGCCCCAGCATTTT. The chain has TRBV2 and TRBJ1-5, with TRBD1 as a possible D gene (6 bases). CDR3 length: 16 amino acids. Per the germline V gene, CDR1 is SNHLY and CDR2 is FYNNEI. With 0 bases removed from V and 8 bases from J, the gap between germline ends came to 17 bases.

V and J are TRBV5-4 and TRBJ1-2; 7 bases map to TRBD1. This CDR3 comprises 14 residues. V lost 3 bases and J lost 0; bases outside the gene matches: 2. The germline V gene encodes CDR1 SGHNT and CDR2 YYREEE (reference sequence). The CDR3 here is CASSWDSANYGYTF. The CDR3 coding sequence is TGTGCCAGCAGCTGGGACAGCGCTAACTATGGCTACACCTTC.

The J gene is TRBJ2-5, the V gene TRBV29-1; TRBD2 matches 7 bases. The CDR3 has 13 amino acids. J lost 2 bases, V lost 3 bases, and 3 bases had no gene match. CDR1 SQVTM and CDR2 ANQGSEA come from the germline V gene. In nucleotides, the CDR3 is TGCAGCGTTGACACTAGCGCACAAGAGACCCAGTACTTC. It specifies CSVDTSAQETQYF.

The rearrangement links TRBV10-2 to TRBJ1-1; tentative D call: TRBD1 (6 bases). The CDR3 length is 13 residues. CDR1 is WSHSY and CDR2 is SAAADI in the germline V gene. Trimming pared 9 bases from V and 1 base from J, leaving 12 bases between. The CDR3 spells CASLDRPNTEAFF. DNA for the CDR3: TGCGCCAGTTTAGACAGGCCGAACACTGAAGCTTTCTTT.

This rearrangement joins TRBV5-6 to TRBJ2-5; D possibly corresponds to TRBD2 (6 bases). Between the trimmed V and J ends, which lost 5 bases and 2 bases, there was a span of 10 bases. Germline V gene lookup returns CDR1 SGHDT and CDR2 YYEEEE. The CDR3 has 13 residues. This CDR3 is CASSGDLQETQYF. CDR3 DNA: TGTGCCAGCAGTGGGGACTTACAAGAGACCCAGTACTTC.

V gene TRBV13 combines with J gene TRBJ1-6; 9 positions agree with TRBD1. Germline loops: CDR1 PRHDT, CDR2 FYEKMQ (reference sequence). The CDR3 length is 14 residues. Trimming at V came to 7 bases and at J to 8 bases, leaving 6 bases not matched to a gene. This CDR3 is CASTVQGAHSPLHF. The DNA for the CDR3 is TGTGCCAGCACCGTACAGGGGGCACATTCACCCCTCCACTTT.

The chain links TRBV2 to TRBJ1-6; 7 bases are shared with TRBD1. The CDR3 consists of 14 residues. V was clipped by 6 bases and J by 6 bases; unmatched bases: 5. Looked up from germline, CDR1 is SNHLY and CDR2 is FYNNEI. The CDR3 bases are TGTGCCAGCAGGACGACAGGGATTAATTCACCCCTCCACTTT. It encodes CASRTTGINSPLHF. Looking up the rest from reference TRBV2 and TRBJ1-6 gives the full variable domain: EPEVTQTPSHQVTQMGQEVILRCVPISNHLYFYWYRQILGQKVEFLVSFYNNEISEKSEIFDDQFSVERPDGSNFTLKIRSTKLEDSAMYFCASRTTGINSPLHFGNGTRLTVT.

The rearrangement links TRBV30 to TRBJ1-1; D is perhaps TRBD1 (5 bases). Germline lookup yields CDR1 GTSNPN and CDR2 SVGIG (reference sequence). Trimming shortened V by 1 base and J by 3 bases, and 15 bases separated the two germline ends. This CDR3 spans 15 amino acids. The CDR3 here is CAWSAFGSRDTEAFF. The DNA of the CDR3 is TGTGCCTGGAGTGCCTTCGGCAGCAGGGACACTGAAGCTTTCTTT.

V is TRBV4-1 and J is TRBJ2-5, with TRBD2 matching 7 bases. The CDR3 consists of 16 residues. The junction had 8 bases not matched to a gene; V was cut back by 1 base and J by 3 bases. Germline values: CDR1 MGHRA, CDR2 YSYEKL. This CDR3 reads CASSQVRGGREETQYF. CDR3 coding DNA: TGCGCCAGCAGCCAAGTACGCGGGGGACGAGAAGAGACCCAGTACTTC.